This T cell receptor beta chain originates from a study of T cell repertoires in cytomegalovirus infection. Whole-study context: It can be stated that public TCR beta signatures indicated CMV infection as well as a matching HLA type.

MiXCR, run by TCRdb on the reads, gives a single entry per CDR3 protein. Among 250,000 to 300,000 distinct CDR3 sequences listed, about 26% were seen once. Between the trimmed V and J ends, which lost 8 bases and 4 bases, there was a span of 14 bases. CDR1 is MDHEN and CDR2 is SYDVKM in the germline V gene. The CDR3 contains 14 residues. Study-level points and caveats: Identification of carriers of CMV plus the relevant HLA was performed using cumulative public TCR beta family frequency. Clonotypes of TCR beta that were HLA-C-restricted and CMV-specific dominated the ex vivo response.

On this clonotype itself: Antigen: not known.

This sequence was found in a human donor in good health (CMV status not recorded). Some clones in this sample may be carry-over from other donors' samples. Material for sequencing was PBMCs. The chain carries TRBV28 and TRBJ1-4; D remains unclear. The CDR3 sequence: CASHRAVGNEKLFF. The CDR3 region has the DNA TGTGCCAGCCACCGCGCAGTCGGTAATGAAAAACTGTTTTTT.